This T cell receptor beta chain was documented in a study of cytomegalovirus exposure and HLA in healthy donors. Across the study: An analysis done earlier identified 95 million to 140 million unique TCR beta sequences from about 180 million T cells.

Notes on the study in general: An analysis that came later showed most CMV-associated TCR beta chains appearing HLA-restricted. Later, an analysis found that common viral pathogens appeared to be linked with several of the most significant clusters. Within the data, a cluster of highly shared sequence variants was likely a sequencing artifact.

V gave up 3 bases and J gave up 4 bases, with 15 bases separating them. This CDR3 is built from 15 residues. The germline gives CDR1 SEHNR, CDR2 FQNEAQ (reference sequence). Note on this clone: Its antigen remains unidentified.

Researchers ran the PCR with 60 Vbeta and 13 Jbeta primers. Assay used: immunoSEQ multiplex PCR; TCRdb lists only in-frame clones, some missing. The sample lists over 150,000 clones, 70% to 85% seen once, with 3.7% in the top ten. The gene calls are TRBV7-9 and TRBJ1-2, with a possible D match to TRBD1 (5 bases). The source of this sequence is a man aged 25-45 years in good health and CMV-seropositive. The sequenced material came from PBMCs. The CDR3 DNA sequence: TGTGCCAGCAGCTTTACCCCCTCAGGGCCCTATGGCTACACCTTC. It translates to CASSFTPSGPYGYTF. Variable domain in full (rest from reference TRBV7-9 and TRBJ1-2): DTGVSQNPRHKITKRGQNVTFRCDPISEHNRLYWYRQTLGQGPEFLTYFQNEAQLEKSRLLSDRFSAERPKGSFSTLEIQRTEQGDSAMYLCASSFTPSGPYGYTFGSGTRLTVV.